This T cell receptor (beta chain) was sequenced for a study of T cell responses to AZD1222 COVID-19 vaccine. Study-wide results and limits: Vaccination with two AZD1222 doses was followed by a rise in Spike-specific TCR breadth and depth. The donor cohort was predominantly white British with a female majority, and clonal diversity may have been underestimated. The study reported that nearly half of spike-specific TCRs target unmutated variant regions. Baseline serology detected seropositivity in only five to seven AZD1222 recipients.

Germline V gene data show CDR1 as MDHEN and CDR2 as SYDVKM. CDR3 size: 14 residues. Trimming took 3 bases from V and 2 from J, leaving 8 bases between them. This clone is termed medium-sized. The antigen is not known. Some clones are missing from TCRdb's copy, which holds only in-frame ones; the method was immunoSEQ multiplex PCR. The profile shows 40,000 to 60,000 clones, roughly 84% of them singletons. V usage is TRBV28 and J usage is TRBJ1-3; the D gene is possibly TRBD1 (6 bases). The receptor comes from an adult in good health. This sample comprised peripheral blood, obtained on day 0 of MenACWY control vaccination. CDR3 sequence: CASSFRTAGNTIYF. In DNA, the CDR3 is TGTGCCAGCAGTTTTCGGACAGCTGGAAACACCATATATTTT. Drawing the rest from reference TRBV28 and TRBJ1-3, the complete variable domain is DVKVTQSSRYLVKRTGEKVFLECVQDMDHENMFWYRQDPGLGLRLIYFSYDVKMKEKGDIPEGYSVSREKKERFSLILESASTNQTSMYLCASSFRTAGNTIYFGEGSWLTVV.